The source of this T cell receptor (beta chain) is a study of identical twins. This clonotype was detected a few times. TCRdb ran MiXCR on the 5' RACE reads and lists one entry per CDR3 protein. The sample yields some 500,000 distinct CDR3 sequences, around an eighth seen once. The sample also formed part of further work on yellow fever vaccine responses in identical twins.

Sequences were obtained from CD4+ T cells sorted from blood. The TCR originated in a young woman in good health.

CDR3 loop: CASSQGGTGGTDTQYF. The CDR3 DNA reads TGCGCCAGCAGCCAAGGGGGGACAGGGGGCACAGATACGCAGTATTTT. This chain links TRBV4-3 with TRBJ2-3; 10 bases map to TRBD1. The junction had 2 bases not matched to a gene; V was cut back by 1 base and J by 1 base. This CDR3 region has 16 residues. CDR1 is LGHNA and CDR2 is YSLEER in the germline V gene.